Following are 16 T cell receptor beta chains from one sample sequenced in a study of blood T cell repertoires in COVID-19. Method: immunoSEQ multiplex PCR; TCRdb's copy keeps in-frame clones and lacks some. The sample holds 200,000 or so clones, less than 90% seen once. The sample comprised peripheral blood. These receptors originate from a man aged 40-49 years with active or convalescent COVID-19.

V and J are TRBV19 and TRBJ1-2; 8 bases align to TRBD1. CDR3 length equals 15 residues. In germline, CDR1 is LNHDA, CDR2 SQIVND (reference sequence). The ends lost 7 bases at V and 5 bases at J; junction bases unmatched: 12. The CDR3, as DNA: TGTGCCAGTAACTATTGGGACAGGAGATGGTATGGCTACACCTTC. This encodes CASNYWDRRWYGYTF. Using reference TRBV19 and TRBJ1-2 for the parts outside the CDR3, the full variable domain is DGGITQSPKYLFRKEGQNVTLSCEQNLNHDAMYWYRQDPGQGLRLIYYSQIVNDFQKGDIAEGYSVSREKKESFPLTVTSAQKNPTAFYLCASNYWDRRWYGYTFGSGTRLTVV.

The CDR3 reads CASSSPGGYTEAFF. The CDR3 nucleotides are TGTGCCAGCAGTTCCCCGGGGGGCTACACTGAAGCTTTCTTT. The rearrangement links TRBV28 to TRBJ1-1; D perhaps matches TRBD1 (6 bases). V lost 4 bases, J lost 3 bases, and 12 bases lay in between. The CDR3 sequence is 14 residues long. Per germline, CDR1 MDHEN and CDR2 SYDVKM.

The V gene is TRBV18, the J gene TRBJ2-1, with 8 positions matching TRBD1. The V gene end was trimmed by 8 bases and the J gene end by 8 bases; junction bases not matched to a gene: 11. Germline CDR1 and CDR2: KGHSH and LQKENI. The CDR3 extends over 14 amino acids. The CDR3 DNA reads as TGTGCCAGCCGAAGGCAGGGGGCGTCCGATGAGCAGTTCTTC. Translation gives CASRRQGASDEQFF.

The J gene is TRBJ2-3, the V gene TRBV13; 10 nucleotides align to TRBD2. The CDR3 sequence is 16 residues long. V was pared by 5 bases and J by 5 bases, with 10 bases of the junction left unmatched. The germline gives CDR1 PRHDT, CDR2 FYEKMQ (reference sequence). The CDR3 sequence: CASSPGTSVRRDTQYF. CDR3 nucleotide sequence: TGTGCCAGCAGCCCCGGGACTAGCGTGCGGAGAGATACGCAGTATTTT.

This sequence joins TRBV27 and TRBJ2-2, with 12 bases matching TRBD2. V lost 3 bases and J lost 2; bases outside the gene matches: 7. In germline, CDR1 is MNHEY, CDR2 SMNVEV (reference sequence). There are 18 residues in the CDR3. CDR3 DNA sequence: TGTGCCAGCAGTTTCCTAGCGGGAGGGTCCATAAACACCGGGGAGCTGTTTTTT. It translates to CASSFLAGGSINTGELFF.

The CDR3 sequence: CASSSPGTGWTEAFF. In DNA form, the CDR3 reads TGTGCCAGCAGCTCGCCCGGGACAGGGTGGACTGAAGCTTTCTTT. The J gene is TRBJ1-1, the V gene TRBV11-2; 9 bases are shared with TRBD1. Trimming at V came to 4 bases and at J to 5 bases, leaving 8 bases not matched to a gene. The CDR3 consists of 15 residues. In germline, CDR1 is SGHAT, CDR2 FQNNGV.

V usage is TRBV5-1 and J usage is TRBJ2-2; 7 positions agree with TRBD1. Germline trimming cut 6 bases from V and 6 bases from J; bases unmatched to any gene: 20. Germline CDR1 SGHRS, CDR2 YFSETQ. The length of the CDR3 is 18 residues. CDR3 sequence reads: CASTSHDAQGSDPGELFF. The CDR3 bases are TGCGCCAGCACCTCACACGATGCACAGGGGTCAGACCCCGGGGAGCTGTTTTTT.

Here the CDR3 DNA reads TGTGCCAGCACCCTGGAAGGGGGCGCGGGCGGCGGCTACACCTTC. This sequence encodes CASTLEGGAGGGYTF. The V and J genes are TRBV6-5 and TRBJ1-2, with TRBD1 matching over 7 bases. Looked up from germline, CDR1 is MNHEY and CDR2 is SVGAGI. The CDR3 loop spans 15 amino acids. V was pared by 7 bases and J by 8 bases, with 16 bases of the junction left unmatched.

The chain is built from TRBV12-2 and TRBJ1-5; the table gives TRBD1 as D, unverified against the DNA. TRBV12-2 is reported as a pseudogene. The CDR3 runs 19 residues. CDR3: CASRPGHGHLNYSNQPQHF. Written as DNA, the CDR3 is TGTGCAAGTCGCCCCGGACATGGACATCTAAATTATAGCAATCAGCCCCAGCATTTT.

V gene TRBV28 combines with J gene TRBJ1-2; 9 positions agree with TRBD1. This CDR3 is built from 14 residues. Germline V gene lookup returns CDR1 MDHEN and CDR2 SYDVKM. V lost 5 bases to trimming and J lost 4 bases; unmatched junction nucleotides: 5. The CDR3 coding sequence is TGTGCCAGCAGTGCCGGGACAGGGTCCTATGGCTACACCTTC. It specifies CASSAGTGSYGYTF.

This clone was recorded a few times. V gene TRBV15 combines with J gene TRBJ1-1, with a tentative D call TRBD1 (5 bases). The V gene's germline CDR1 is LNHNV and CDR2 YYDKDF (reference sequence). The length of the CDR3 is 14 residues. With 1 base removed from V and 3 bases from J, the gap between germline ends came to 9 bases. The CDR3 loop reads CATSRVGGDTEAFF. The CDR3 bases are TGTGCCACCAGCAGAGTGGGGGGGGACACTGAAGCTTTCTTT.

The DNA for the CDR3 is TGCGCCAGCAGAGCCGTTTACAGGGGGAGAGATTCACCCCTCCACTTT. Translated, it gives CASRAVYRGRDSPLHF. The gene calls are TRBV5-1 and TRBJ1-6, with 8 bases identical to TRBD1. Germline CDR1 and CDR2: SGHRS and YFSETQ. The V gene end was trimmed by 5 bases and the J gene end by 8 bases; junction bases not matched to a gene: 12. This CDR3 has 16 amino acids.

The chain is built from TRBV4-1 and TRBJ1-3; D gene unclear. The germline V and J ends were trimmed by 0 bases and 4 bases, with 10 bases remaining between them. CDR1 is MGHRA and CDR2 is YSYEKL in the germline V gene. The CDR3 is made up of 15 amino acids. The CDR3 DNA is TGCGCCAGCAGCCAAGACGCTCTGGGCGGAAACACCATATATTTT. Residues: CASSQDALGGNTIYF.

This chain links TRBV28 with TRBJ1-4, with D tentatively TRBD1 (5 bases). Germline CDR1 is MDHEN and CDR2 is SYDVKM. Trimming stripped 2 bases from V and 4 bases from J, with 8 bases between. The CDR3 is 14 amino acids. The CDR3 DNA follows: TGTGCCAGCAGTTTAGGGGGACTTAATGAAAAACTGTTTTTT. Protein sequence: CASSLGGLNEKLFF. Using reference TRBV28 and TRBJ1-4 for the parts outside the CDR3, the full variable domain is DVKVTQSSRYLVKRTGEKVFLECVQDMDHENMFWYRQDPGLGLRLIYFSYDVKMKEKGDIPEGYSVSREKKERFSLILESASTNQTSMYLCASSLGGLNEKLFFGSGTQLSVL.

This clone turned up a few times. The chain employs TRBV5-5 and TRBJ2-2; tentatively, D is TRBD1 (5 bases). This CDR3 is built from 16 residues. Germline V gene lookup returns CDR1 SGHKS and CDR2 YYEKEE (reference sequence). Trimming pared 1 base from V and 7 bases from J, leaving 17 bases between. The CDR3 loop reads CASSLLPSQGDGELFF. The CDR3 DNA follows: TGTGCCAGCAGCTTGTTACCCTCGCAGGGTGACGGGGAGCTGTTTTTT. The full variable domain, in which reference TRBV5-5 and TRBJ2-2 provide the parts outside the CDR3, is DAGVTQSPTHLIKTRGQQVTLRCSPISGHKSVSWYQQVLGQGPQFIFQYYEKEERGRGNFPDRFSARQFPNYSSELNVNALLLGDSALYLCASSLLPSQGDGELFFGEGSRLTVL.

The chain couples TRBV5-1 to TRBJ2-5; unclear D gene. Germline V gene sequence: CDR1 SGHRS, CDR2 YFSETQ. Between the trimmed V and J ends, which lost 7 bases and 1 base, there was a span of 8 bases. The CDR3 has 12 amino acids. The CDR3 nucleotides read TGCGCCAGCCGACACACCCAAGAGACCCAGTACTTC. Translated: CASRHTQETQYF.